This entry describes one T cell receptor (beta chain). These data originate in a study of monozygotic twins with inflammatory bowel disease. Looked up from germline, CDR1 is SEHNR and CDR2 is FQNEAQ (reference sequence). This CDR3 comprises 13 residues. After re-calling the 5' RACE reads, TCRdb lists one entry per CDR3 protein, DNA absent. The listing contains 110,000 or so distinct CDR3 sequences. The chain employs TRBV7-9 and TRBJ1-1. Material for sequencing was blood. The TCR was taken from a human donor with ulcerative colitis or Crohn's disease, or a healthy co-twin of an affected twin (not recorded which). The chain's CDR3 is CASSLVADTEAFF.